Below are 17 T cell receptor beta chains sequenced from a single sample in a study of T-cell reconstitution after alpha-beta-depleted transplantation in children. Library preparation (for TCRbeta) was performed with unique molecular identifiers. Via MiXCR, TCRdb re-called the PCR reads, giving one row per CDR3 protein. The data contain about 220,000 distinct CDR3 sequences, approximately 15% of them seen just once; the ten biggest clones take up about 41%. This sample comprised PBMCs, mostly from graft donor cells, obtained 360 days after TCRalphabeta/CD19-depleted stem cell transplant. The source of these receptors is a male patient aged 2 to 9 who had a stem cell transplant for acute lymphoblastic leukemia, so the T cells may come from the graft donor.

The rearrangement links TRBV9 to TRBJ2-2, with TRBD1 as a possible D gene (6 bases). This CDR3 has 13 amino acids. From germline, CDR1 is SGDLS and CDR2 YYNGEE. Trimming took off 6 bases at V and 4 bases at J, with 10 bases between the two ends. CDR3 loop: CASTKTGTGELFF. The DNA of the CDR3 is TGTGCCAGCACCAAGACAGGCACCGGGGAGCTGTTTTTT.

The chain uses TRBV6-2 or TRBV6-3 and TRBJ2-5, with 13 positions matching TRBD2. Trimming at V came to 6 bases and at J to 4 bases, leaving 5 bases not matched to a gene. In germline, CDR1 is MNHEY, CDR2 SVGEGT. The CDR3 loop spans 15 amino acids. CDR3 in amino acids: CASRRTSGSPETQYF. The CDR3 bases are TGTGCCAGCAGGCGGACTAGCGGGAGCCCAGAGACCCAGTACTTC.

This clonotype was observed a handful of times. The chain links TRBV18 to TRBJ1-2, with TRBD1 matching 7 bases. Germline CDR1 and CDR2: KGHSH and LQKENI. The CDR3 totals 14 residues. J gave up 2 bases and V 3 bases, and 3 bases lay outside the gene matches. Written as DNA, the CDR3 is TGTGCCAGCTCACCCGACAGGGAGAACTATGGCTACACCTTC. Its protein product is CASSPDRENYGYTF.

This chain connects TRBV7-9 to TRBJ2-2; 8 positions agree with TRBD2. Germline lookup yields CDR1 SEHNR and CDR2 FQNEAQ (reference sequence). The length of the CDR3 is 16 residues. The trim removed 1 base at V and 4 bases at J, leaving 5 bases unmatched. The CDR3 sequence is CASSLGRLAGTGELFF. CDR3 sequence (DNA): TGTGCCAGCAGCTTAGGCCGGCTAGCGGGCACCGGGGAGCTGTTTTTT.

This chain connects TRBV5-1 to TRBJ1-1, with 8 bases identical to TRBD1. There are 14 residues in the CDR3. The V segment lost 4 bases and the J segment 6 bases; nucleotides outside the gene matches: 8. Germline V gene lookup returns CDR1 SGHRS and CDR2 YFSETQ. DNA of the CDR3: TGCGCCAGCAGCCTGACAGGGGCTGGGCCTGAAGCTTTCTTT. It codes for CASSLTGAGPEAFF.

This clonotype has just a few counts. V is TRBV20-1 and J is TRBJ2-7; the D gene is possibly TRBD2 (6 bases). This CDR3 comprises 13 residues. The V gene's germline CDR1 is DFQATT and CDR2 SNEGSKA (reference sequence). Trimming cost V 6 bases and J 2 bases, with 14 bases left between them. The CDR3 DNA sequence: TGCAGTGCGAGTCCGGGACTCACCTACGAGCAGTACTTC. It yields the protein CSASPGLTYEQYF.

The chain is built from TRBV5-1 and TRBJ2-7, with a tentative D call TRBD1 (6 bases). From germline, CDR1 is SGHRS and CDR2 YFSETQ. CDR3 length: 16 residues. The ends were cut back, 4 bases at V and 3 bases at J, with 20 bases in the middle. This chain's CDR3 is CASSHSTGTGDYEQYF. CDR3 sequence (DNA): TGCGCCAGCAGCCATTCAACAGGGACCGGTGACTACGAGCAGTACTTC.

This clonotype appeared a few times. The V and J genes are TRBV19 and TRBJ2-1; the D is unclear. This CDR3 has 14 amino acids. Germline V gives CDR1 LNHDA, CDR2 SQIVND (reference sequence). V was trimmed by 8 bases and J by 4 bases, leaving 15 bases between them. The CDR3 nucleotides are TGTGCCAGTCGCGGACGGAGTTCTTACAATGAGCAGTTCTTC. Translating it yields CASRGRSSYNEQFF.

This clonotype was counted a few times. This sequence joins TRBV6-5 and TRBJ2-7, with 7 bases lining up with TRBD1. The germline V gene encodes CDR1 MNHEY and CDR2 SVGAGI. Germline trimming cut 0 bases from V and 4 bases from J; bases unmatched to any gene: 9. The CDR3 has 16 residues. CDR3 nucleotides: TGTGCCAGCAGTTACTCGAGTAACAGGGGCACTTACGAGCAGTACTTC. This sequence encodes CASSYSSNRGTYEQYF.

This chain connects TRBV2 to TRBJ2-7; no reliable D call. The germline V gene encodes CDR1 SNHLY and CDR2 FYNNEI. The CDR3 extends over 16 amino acids. V was pared by 0 bases and J by 2 bases, with 14 bases between. The CDR3 DNA reads TGTGCCAGCAGTGAAGCAAAGGTGTGGCCTACCTACGAGCAGTACTTC. Residues: CASSEAKVWPTYEQYF. Looking up the rest from reference TRBV2 and TRBJ2-7 gives the full variable domain: EPEVTQTPSHQVTQMGQEVILRCVPISNHLYFYWYRQILGQKVEFLVSFYNNEISEKSEIFDDQFSVERPDGSNFTLKIRSTKLEDSAMYFCASSEAKVWPTYEQYFGPGTRLTVT.

This clonotype has just a few counts. This chain connects TRBV10-3 to TRBJ2-7; 7 nucleotides agree with TRBD1. CDR1 and CDR2 from the germline V gene are ENHRY and SYGVKD. CDR3 length: 13 residues. The V and J ends lost 8 bases and 2 bases, in that order; junction bases with no gene match: 6. CDR3 sequence (DNA): TGTGCCATCGGAACAGGGGTTGCCTACGAGCAGTACTTC. Translated, it gives CAIGTGVAYEQYF.

This clonotype was detected only a few times. The junction differs from germline at one of its ends, possibly a read error. V gene TRBV3-1 combines with J gene TRBJ1-1; the D gene is possibly TRBD1 (6 bases). The CDR3 is made up of 16 amino acids. The V gene's germline CDR1 is LGHDT and CDR2 YNNKEL (reference sequence). CDR3 loop: CASRQGGGLRNTEAFF. The CDR3 region has the DNA TGTGCCAGCAGGCAAGGGGGGGGCTTACGAAACACTGAAGCTTTCTTT. The entire variable domain, with the rest obtained from reference TRBV3-1 and TRBJ1-1, is as follows: DTAVSQTPKYLVTQMGNDKSIKCEQNLGHDTMYWYKQDSKKFLKIMFSYNNKELIINETVPNRFSPKSPDKAHLNLHINSLELGDSAVYFCASRQGGGLRNTEAFFGQGTRLTVV.

The rearrangement joins TRBV15 to TRBJ2-6; D is perhaps TRBD2 (5 bases). The CDR3 consists of 18 residues. Germline CDR1 LNHNV, CDR2 YYDKDF (reference sequence). Trimming removed 7 bases from V and 1 base from J, with 20 bases in between. CDR3 coding DNA: TGTGCCACCACCCGAGAAAGGACTTTCATTTCTGGGGCCAACGTCCTGACTTTC. This encodes CATTRERTFISGANVLTF. Using reference TRBV15 and TRBJ2-6 for the parts outside the CDR3, the full variable domain is DAMVIQNPRYQVTQFGKPVTLSCSQTLNHNVMYWYQQKSSQAPKLLFHYYDKDFNNEADTPDNFQSRRPNTSFCFLDIRSPGLGDTAMYLCATTRERTFISGANVLTFGAGSRLTVL.

This clonotype was recorded at least ten times. The chain links TRBV2 to TRBJ2-7; possibly TRBD1 for D (5 bases). Trimming took 7 bases from V and 7 from J, leaving 14 bases between them. Germline lookup yields CDR1 SNHLY and CDR2 FYNNEI. CDR3 length equals 12 residues. The DNA for the CDR3 is TGTGCCAGCAATCCAGGGCAAGGAGAGCAGTACTTC. This translates into CASNPGQGEQYF.

The V call is TRBV7-8, the J call TRBJ2-4, with a possible D match to TRBD1 (6 bases). This CDR3 has 16 amino acids. Looked up from germline, CDR1 is SGHVS and CDR2 is FQNEAQ. The V end lost 2 bases, the J end lost 3 bases, and 14 bases lay between the germline ends. CDR3 sequence reads: CASSLNRAPGKNIQYF. DNA of the CDR3: TGTGCCAGCAGCTTAAACAGGGCACCGGGCAAAAACATTCAGTACTTC.

The table lists this clonotype with many counts. The chain combines TRBV6-2 or TRBV6-3 with TRBJ2-5; D is undetermined. Germline lookup yields CDR1 MNHEY and CDR2 SVGEGT. CDR3 length equals 11 residues. The V end was cut by 0 bases, the J end by 5 bases, with 1 base between. The CDR3 DNA follows: TGTGCCAGCAGTTACTCGGAGACCCAGTACTTC. Protein: CASSYSETQYF.

The chain carries TRBV2 and TRBJ1-5, with D possibly TRBD1 on 5 matching bases. V lost 3 bases and J lost 6, with 12 bases in between. The CDR3 totals 14 residues. Germline values: CDR1 SNHLY, CDR2 FYNNEI. This CDR3 reads CASSEGTGLQPQHF. The CDR3 nucleotides are TGTGCCAGCAGTGAGGGGACGGGACTTCAGCCCCAGCATTTT. Combining the CDR3 with reference TRBV2 and TRBJ1-5 gives the whole variable domain EPEVTQTPSHQVTQMGQEVILRCVPISNHLYFYWYRQILGQKVEFLVSFYNNEISEKSEIFDDQFSVERPDGSNFTLKIRSTKLEDSAMYFCASSEGTGLQPQHFGDGTRLSIL.